This is a list of T cell receptor beta chains from one sample in a study of low-dose radiotherapy and immunotherapy resistance in tumors. TCRdb called the reads again in MiXCR, with one record for every CDR3 protein. The sample lists around 33,000 distinct CDR3 sequences; under 55% were seen once. The sequenced sample was PBMCs, obtained after low-dose radiotherapy plus immunotherapy. Every receptor here comes from a male donor with gallbladder cancer. Each CDR3 is given with its conserved first and last residue. The D gene is left open where the match is weak. Size values are once, few and many counts, or a class for expanded clones, and some rows have none.

j_gene	v_gene	abundance	d_gene	len	CDR3nt	CDR3aa
TRBJ2-1	TRBV19	NA	TRBD2	14	TGTGCCAGTAGTATCGGTAGCGGGAGTAATGAGCAGTTCTTC	CASSIGSGSNEQFF
TRBJ1-5	TRBV6-2/TRBV6-3	many	TRBD1	14	TGTGCCAGCAGTCGCGACAGGGACGGTCAGCCCCAGCATTTT	CASSRDRDGQPQHF
TRBJ2-1	TRBV29-1	NA	NA	11	TGCAGCGTGGGAGGATACAATGAGCAGTTCTTC	CSVGGYNEQFF
TRBJ2-1	TRBV19	many	NA	14	TGTGCCAGTAGTATAGGCCTCCTCGACAATGAGCAGTTCTTC	CASSIGLLDNEQFF
TRBJ2-7	TRBV5-1	many	NA	14	TGCGCCAGCAGCTTGGTTCCAAATGCCTACGAGCAGTACTTC	CASSLVPNAYEQYF
TRBJ1-2	TRBV11-2	NA	TRBD1	16	TGTGCCAGCAGCTTAGATTCGTTTCAGGGGGACTATGGCTACACCTTC	CASSLDSFQGDYGYTF
TRBJ2-3	TRBV20-1	many	NA	14	TGCAGTGCTTACGACGCGGTGGAAAGGACCACGCAGTATTTT	CSAYDAVERTTQYF
TRBJ2-2	TRBV27	many	NA	15	TGTGCCAGCAGTTTATCGAGAGAGATACCCGGGGAGCTGTTTTTT	CASSLSREIPGELFF
TRBJ2-2	TRBV19	NA	NA	13	TGTGCCAGTAGTCCCGGGTCGACCGGGGAGCTGTTTTTT	CASSPGSTGELFF
TRBJ1-2	TRBV12-3/TRBV12-4	NA	NA	15	TGTGCCAGCAGTTTAGAAGGACAGAAGCCCTATGGCTACACCTTC	CASSLEGQKPYGYTF